What follows are 18 T cell receptor beta chains derived from one specimen sequenced in a study of a mutant IDH1 vaccine in newly diagnosed glioma. Time point reported: baseline, week 1 (first vaccination visit). Treatment in this sample: pre-vaccination baseline after standard-of-care therapy. Some clones are missing from TCRdb's copy, which holds only in-frame ones; the method was immunoSEQ multiplex PCR. The sample contains approximately 52,000 clones, 65% to 80% of which appear only once. This material consisted of PBMCs, taken from a glioma patient treated with radiotherapy, temozolomide or both. The receptor source for this set is a woman in her thirties or forties with glioma.

V gene TRBV27 combines with J gene TRBJ2-7, with D possibly being TRBD1 or TRBD2 (6 bases each). V was clipped by 3 bases and J by 7 bases, with 16 bases between them. CDR3 length equals 14 residues. The V gene's germline CDR1 is MNHEY and CDR2 SMNVEV (reference sequence). The CDR3 region has the DNA TGTGCCAGCAGTTTTACGGGGGCGGGGAGGGAGCAGTACTTC. Translated: CASSFTGAGREQYF.

The chain combines TRBV30 with TRBJ2-5; D not resolved. V was clipped by 2 bases and J by 2 bases, with 9 bases between them. CDR1 and CDR2 from the germline V gene are GTSNPN and SVGIG (reference sequence). The CDR3 runs 13 residues. CDR3 nucleotide sequence: TGTGCCTGGAGTAGCCTAGATCAAGAGACCCAGTACTTC. Translating it yields CAWSSLDQETQYF.

This clone was picked up one time. This sequence joins TRBV6-6 and TRBJ1-6; D is undetermined. This CDR3 comprises 16 residues. Trimming stripped 2 bases from V and 10 bases from J, with 18 bases between. Germline values: CDR1 MNHNY, CDR2 SVGAGI (reference sequence). The CDR3 loop reads CASSYPKGGIGSPLHF. In DNA, the CDR3 is TGTGCCAGCAGTTACCCAAAGGGAGGCATCGGATCACCCCTCCACTTT.

Only a few counts were recorded for this clone. The chain has TRBV29-1 and TRBJ2-3; 10 bases are a match to TRBD1. Germline V gene sequence: CDR1 SQVTM, CDR2 ANQGSEA. This CDR3 has 13 amino acids. Unmatched junction bases numbered 2, after V lost 6 bases and J lost 2 bases. The chain's CDR3 is CSVGQGVTDTQYF. The CDR3 DNA sequence: TGCAGCGTAGGACAGGGGGTCACAGATACGCAGTATTTT.

The rearrangement joins TRBV7-9 to TRBJ2-2; D unclear. Germline V gene lookup returns CDR1 SEHNR and CDR2 FQNEAQ (reference sequence). V lost 4 bases and J 3 bases, leaving 9 bases between the germline ends. CDR3 length: 14 residues. CDR3 protein: CASSWQSYTGELFF. The CDR3 region has the DNA TGTGCCAGCAGCTGGCAGAGTTACACCGGGGAGCTGTTTTTT.

V and J are TRBV29-1 and TRBJ2-1, with D perhaps TRBD1 (6 bases). Germline-derived CDR1 and CDR2 are SQVTM and ANQGSEA. The CDR3 length is 12 residues. The CDR3 nucleotides are TGCGCCGGGACATTGTCCTACAATGAGCAGTTCTTC. This codes for CAGTLSYNEQFF.

V and J are TRBV30 and TRBJ1-1; 8 positions agree with TRBD1. CDR3 length: 13 amino acids. V lost 2 bases, J lost 4 bases, and 3 bases stayed unmatched. Germline CDR1 and CDR2: GTSNPN and SVGIG (reference sequence). DNA for the CDR3: TGTGCCTGGAGTTTTACAGGGGGCACTGAAGCTTTCTTT. Protein sequence: CAWSFTGGTEAFF.

The rearrangement joins TRBV19 to TRBJ1-4; D possibly corresponds to TRBD1 (5 bases). Germline V gene sequence: CDR1 LNHDA, CDR2 SQIVND (reference sequence). CDR3 size: 16 residues. V lost 4 bases and J 0 bases, leaving 12 bases between the germline ends. The CDR3 DNA reads as TGTGCCAGTAGTACAGGGAGATGGTCAACTAATGAAAAACTGTTTTTT. Its protein product is CASSTGRWSTNEKLFF.

The genes are TRBV25-1 and TRBJ1-1; D may be TRBD1 (6 bases). CDR1 MGHDK and CDR2 SYGVNS come from the germline V gene. V was clipped by 2 bases and J by 1 base, with 20 bases between them. The CDR3 contains 18 residues. The CDR3 nucleotides are TGTGCCAGCAGTGAACCAACTCCCCGGACAGTTTCGAACACTGAAGCTTTCTTT. Translation: CASSEPTPRTVSNTEAFF.

The chain employs TRBV27 and TRBJ2-1; TRBD2 matches at 9 bases. The germline gives CDR1 MNHEY, CDR2 SMNVEV (reference sequence). Unmatched junction bases numbered 9, after V lost 0 bases and J lost 9 bases. The CDR3 contains 16 residues. The CDR3 bases are TGTGCCAGCAGTTTATCGGGCGGGGGGGCCCCGGGTGAGCAGTTCTTC. Translating it yields CASSLSGGGAPGEQFF.

The chain recombines TRBV10-3 with TRBJ1-1, with TRBD1 identical over 8 bases. Germline V gene sequence: CDR1 ENHRY, CDR2 SYGVKD. Trimming removed 11 bases from V and 4 bases from J; junction bases left unmatched: 12. The CDR3 has 14 residues. CDR3 protein: CAVATGDGGTEAFF. CDR3 sequence (DNA): TGTGCCGTCGCGACAGGGGACGGGGGCACTGAAGCTTTCTTT.

The chain employs TRBV27 and TRBJ1-1, with 9 bases aligning to TRBD1. Germline V gene sequence: CDR1 MNHEY, CDR2 SMNVEV (reference sequence). V dropped 4 bases and J dropped 4; count of bases not matched to a gene: 4. The CDR3 has 14 amino acids. The CDR3 nucleotides are TGTGCCAGCAGTTCGGACAGGGGTGGCACTGAAGCTTTCTTT. Amino acid sequence: CASSSDRGGTEAFF.

V usage is TRBV7-9 and J usage is TRBJ2-5; possible D gene TRBD2, 6 bases. CDR3 length: 16 residues. The germline V gene has CDR1 SEHNR and CDR2 FQNEAQ (reference sequence). Deletions cut 2 bases from V and 5 bases from J, with 18 bases between. The CDR3 nucleotides are TGTGCCAGCAGCTTAAAGCGGGCCGGGGCATTGGAGACCCAGTACTTC. Amino acids: CASSLKRAGALETQYF. Full variable domain (remainder filled in from reference TRBV7-9 and TRBJ2-5): DTGVSQNPRHKITKRGQNVTFRCDPISEHNRLYWYRQTLGQGPEFLTYFQNEAQLEKSRLLSDRFSAERPKGSFSTLEIQRTEQGDSAMYLCASSLKRAGALETQYFGPGTRLLVL.

A few counts support this clone. V and J are TRBV28 and TRBJ1-1; D is uncertain. The CDR3 has 14 residues. Trimming left V 2 bases short and J 4 bases short, with 11 bases between. Germline V CDR1 and CDR2: MDHEN, SYDVKM. This CDR3 is CASSLIGRRTEAFF. CDR3 sequence (DNA): TGTGCCAGCAGTTTAATTGGAAGGCGCACTGAAGCTTTCTTT.

The V gene is TRBV7-9, the J gene TRBJ1-5; D is possibly TRBD1 (5 bases). Per the germline V gene, CDR1 is SEHNR and CDR2 is FQNEAQ (reference sequence). The CDR3 is 16 amino acids. The ends were cut back, 5 bases at V and 4 bases at J, with 18 bases in the middle. CDR3 sequence (DNA): TGTGCCAGCAGCCGTGCGTCGGAGGGACCTAATCAGCCCCAGCATTTT. This translates into CASSRASEGPNQPQHF.

J is TRBJ2-1 and V is TRBV5-1; D possibly uses TRBD1 or TRBD2 (7 bases each). The V end was cut by 1 base, the J end by 2 bases, with 10 bases between. Germline CDR1 and CDR2: SGHRS and YFSETQ. The CDR3 spans 15 residues. The CDR3, as DNA: TGCGCCAGCAGCTTGCAGGGGGGGGCCTACAATGAGCAGTTCTTC. It encodes CASSLQGGAYNEQFF.

The chain employs TRBV15 and TRBJ2-5; 12 nucleotides match TRBD1. After removal of 3 bases from V and 5 bases from J, the junction contained 10 bases not matched to a gene. Germline CDR1 is LNHNV and CDR2 is YYDKDF (reference sequence). This CDR3 contains 17 residues. CDR3 nucleotides: TGTGCCACCAGCAGGGGACAGGGGGCACTTTCTTGGGAGACCCAGTACTTC. This gives the protein CATSRGQGALSWETQYF.

As regards this clone: Other nucleotide sequences from this sample produce the same CDR3. The chain recombines TRBV5-1 with TRBJ2-6; perhaps TRBD1 as D (5 bases). V lost 0 bases and J 1 base, leaving 14 bases between the germline ends. The germline gives CDR1 SGHRS, CDR2 YFSETQ. CDR3 length: 18 residues. The CDR3 reads CASSLVVGPSSGANVLTF. In DNA form, the CDR3 reads TGCGCCAGCAGCTTGGTGGTGGGGCCGTCGTCTGGGGCCAACGTCCTGACTTTC.